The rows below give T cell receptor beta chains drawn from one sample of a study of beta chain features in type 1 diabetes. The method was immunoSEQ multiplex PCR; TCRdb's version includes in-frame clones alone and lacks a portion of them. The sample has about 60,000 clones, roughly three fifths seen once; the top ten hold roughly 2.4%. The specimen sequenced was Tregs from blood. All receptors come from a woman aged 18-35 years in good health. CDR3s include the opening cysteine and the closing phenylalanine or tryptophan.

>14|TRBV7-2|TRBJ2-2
CASSPTVTTGELFF
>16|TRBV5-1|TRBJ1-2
CASSRTGGVEDYGYTF
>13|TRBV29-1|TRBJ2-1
CSVLAGVNNEQFF
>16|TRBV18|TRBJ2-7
CASSPWEGVASYEQYF
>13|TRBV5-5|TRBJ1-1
CASSLTGNTEAFF
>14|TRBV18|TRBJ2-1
CASSTRTGLNEQFF
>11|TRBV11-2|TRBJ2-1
CASGPGTGTFF
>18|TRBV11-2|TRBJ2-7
CASSPEVDTSYLRASDYF
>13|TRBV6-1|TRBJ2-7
CASKRQGAYEQYF
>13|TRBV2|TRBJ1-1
CASSAQRLDEAFF
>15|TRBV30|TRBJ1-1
CAWSGQGKTNTEAFF
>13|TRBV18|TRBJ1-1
CASSKQGVTEAFF
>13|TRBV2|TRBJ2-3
CASSEARGGTQYF
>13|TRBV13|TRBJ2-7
CASSLTSGYEQYF
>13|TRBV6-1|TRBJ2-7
CASIRTGGDEQYF
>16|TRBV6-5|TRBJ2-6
CASSYLSGSGANVLTF
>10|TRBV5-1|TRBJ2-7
CASSKREQYF
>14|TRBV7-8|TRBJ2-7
CASSSGGLHYEQYF
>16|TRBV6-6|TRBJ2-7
CASRLAGGANGYEQYF
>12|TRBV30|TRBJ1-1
CAWRGTGTEAFF
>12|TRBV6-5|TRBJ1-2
CASRATGYGYTF
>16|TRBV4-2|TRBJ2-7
CASSPIDSGRAYEQYF
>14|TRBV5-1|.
CASSLATGGDEQYF
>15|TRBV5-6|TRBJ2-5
CASSLFQLPRKTQYF
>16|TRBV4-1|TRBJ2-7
CASSQDRAGGPLEQYF
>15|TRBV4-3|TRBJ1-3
CASSHDTGEGNTIYF